What follows are 18 T cell receptor beta chains derived from one specimen sequenced in a study of T cell changes during pregnancy in multiple sclerosis. TCRdb's copy holds only in-frame clones and misses some; the assay was immunoSEQ multiplex PCR. The sample holds tens of thousands of clones, almost 95% seen once. The sequenced sample was CD8+ T cells from peripheral blood mononuclear cells, obtained in the first trimester of pregnancy. These receptors were obtained from a female donor with multiple sclerosis, enrolled in a pregnancy study.

V gene TRBV9 combines with J gene TRBJ2-7; 8 bases line up with TRBD2. This CDR3 contains 13 residues. Losses at the gene ends were 7 bases for V and 6 bases for J; bases not matched to a gene: 9. CDR1 and CDR2 from the germline V gene are SGDLS and YYNGEE. The CDR3 here is CASGPGRAFEQYF. The CDR3 region has the DNA TGTGCCAGCGGACCCGGGAGGGCCTTCGAGCAGTACTTC.

CDR3: CASSWTGEAANTGELFF. For the CDR3, the DNA is TGTGCCAGCAGCTGGACAGGCGAAGCCGCGAACACCGGGGAGCTGTTTTTT. J is TRBJ2-2 and V is TRBV14; the match to TRBD1 covers 7 bases. The CDR3 is 17 amino acids. Trimming cost V 5 bases and J 0 bases; bases outside gene matches: 9. Germline V gene data show CDR1 as SGHDN and CDR2 as FVKESK.

CDR3 in amino acids: CSVTTGNTGELFF. Written as DNA, the CDR3 is TGCAGCGTTACGACAGGTAACACCGGGGAGCTGTTTTTT. The chain combines TRBV29-1 with TRBJ2-2; D is perhaps TRBD1 (6 bases). The V end was cut by 5 bases, the J end by 2 bases, with 9 bases between. Germline CDR1 SQVTM, CDR2 ANQGSEA. The CDR3 loop spans 13 amino acids.

The J gene is TRBJ1-6, the V gene TRBV6-7; D is undetermined. TRBV6-7 is noted as an ORF with a role that remains uncertain. This CDR3 region has 15 residues. V was pared by 7 bases and J by 6 bases, with 16 bases between. In DNA, the CDR3 is TGTGCCAGCAAGGAGATAAGATCAATTAATTCACCCCTCCACTTT. This encodes CASKEIRSINSPLHF.

The genes are TRBV27 and TRBJ1-1, with no clear D. Trimming stripped 4 bases from V and 1 base from J, with 10 bases between. The length of the CDR3 is 14 residues. Germline CDR1 reads MNHEY; CDR2 reads SMNVEV (reference sequence). Here the CDR3 DNA reads TGTGCCAGCAGTTATGGGAGAGGGAACACTGAAGCTTTCTTT. It is translated as CASSYGRGNTEAFF.

The rearrangement joins TRBV5-1 to TRBJ2-3; the match to TRBD1 covers 9 bases. This CDR3 spans 17 amino acids. Germline values: CDR1 SGHRS, CDR2 YFSETQ. V trimming: 1 base; J trimming: 0 bases; junction bases outside the gene matches: 6. In nucleotides, the CDR3 is TGCGCCAGCAGCTTGTATGGGACAGGGAGTAGCACAGATACGCAGTATTTT. Translation gives CASSLYGTGSSTDTQYF.

CDR3 region: CASSQGTSGGAIAGEQYF. CDR3 in DNA: TGCGCCAGCAGCCAAGGCACTAGCGGGGGGGCGATTGCCGGGGAGCAGTACTTC. This chain connects TRBV4-3 to TRBJ2-7; 13 bases agree with TRBD2. V shed 1 base, J shed 7 bases, and the junction held 13 bases outside the gene matches. Germline V gene sequence: CDR1 LGHNA, CDR2 YSLEER. This CDR3 contains 18 residues.

This clone was picked up one time. The gene calls are TRBV6-5 and TRBJ1-5; 9 bases align to TRBD1. Germline values: CDR1 MNHEY, CDR2 SVGAGI. The CDR3 totals 14 residues. V shed 5 bases, J shed 6 bases, and the junction held 5 bases outside the gene matches. In DNA, the CDR3 is TGTGCCAGCAGTACAGGGGGCATCGGTCAGCCCCAGCATTTT. Protein product: CASSTGGIGQPQHF.

This clone was seen just once. This chain connects TRBV18 to TRBJ1-2; tentative D call: TRBD1 (6 bases). Germline V gives CDR1 KGHSH, CDR2 LQKENI. V lost 3 bases and J lost 1, with 9 bases in between. The CDR3 is 14 residues long. CDR3 nucleotide sequence: TGTGCCAGCTCACCGGACAGTAATAACTATGGCTACACCTTC. Amino acids: CASSPDSNNYGYTF.

This clone is a singleton in its sample. The genes are TRBV5-8 and TRBJ1-2, with unresolved D. Germline V lookup: CDR1 SGHTS, CDR2 YDEGEE. Trimming pared 0 bases from V and 7 bases from J, leaving 16 bases between. The CDR3 length is 15 residues. CDR3 protein: CASSLVGGGFRGYTF. CDR3 in DNA: TGTGCCAGCAGCTTGGTGGGTGGAGGGTTCCGTGGCTACACCTTC.

The chain combines TRBV28 with TRBJ2-3; 11 positions match TRBD1. Trimming at V came to 8 bases and at J to 5 bases, leaving 3 bases not matched to a gene. Germline V gene sequence: CDR1 MDHEN, CDR2 SYDVKM. The CDR3 runs to 13 residues. The CDR3 nucleotides read TGTGCCAGCGGGACAGGGGGTCTAGATACGCAGTATTTT. The encoded protein is CASGTGGLDTQYF.

This clone was seen more than once but under ten times. The chain is built from TRBV4-2 and TRBJ1-1, with D possibly TRBD1 on 6 matching bases. This CDR3 contains 14 residues. Trimming stripped 0 bases from V and 8 bases from J, with 13 bases between. Looked up from germline, CDR1 is LGHNA and CDR2 is YNFKEQ. CDR3 amino acids: CASSQDIGRGEAFF. The CDR3 DNA sequence: TGTGCCAGCAGCCAAGACATCGGAAGGGGGGAAGCTTTCTTT.

In this sample, this clone turned up once. The chain joins TRBV7-9 to TRBJ2-3; 11 nucleotides agree with TRBD2. Germline V CDR1 and CDR2: SEHNR, FQNEAQ (reference sequence). The CDR3 consists of 16 residues. The V gene end was trimmed by 6 bases and the J gene end by 2 bases; junction bases not matched to a gene: 7. CDR3 amino acids: CASRPTSGSDTDTQYF. In DNA, the CDR3 is TGTGCCAGCAGACCTACTAGCGGGAGTGACACAGATACGCAGTATTTT.

The chain links TRBV13 to TRBJ2-7; TRBD2 matches 12 bases. After removal of 5 bases from V and 3 bases from J, the junction contained 5 bases not matched to a gene. The V gene's germline CDR1 is PRHDT and CDR2 FYEKMQ (reference sequence). The CDR3 is 15 residues long. The CDR3 protein is CASSILTSGSYEQYF. CDR3 sequence (DNA): TGTGCCAGCAGCATACTGACTAGCGGGAGCTACGAGCAGTACTTC.

The chain couples TRBV21-1 to TRBJ1-1. TRBV21-1 is reported as a pseudogene. This CDR3 comprises 19 residues. The CDR3 loop is CASSNAGLGAYFAYTEAFF. DNA of the CDR3: TGTGCCAGCAGCAATGCGGGGCTCGGGGCTTATTTTGCCTACACTGAAGCTTTCTTT.

V and J are TRBV10-1 and TRBJ1-1; 7 bases match TRBD1. After removal of 9 bases from V and 3 bases from J, the junction contained 13 bases not matched to a gene. Germline CDR1 reads WNHNN; CDR2 reads SYGVQD (reference sequence). The CDR3 runs to 15 residues. The CDR3 sequence: CASSQGSMMDTEAFF. Here the CDR3 DNA reads TGCGCCAGTTCACAGGGGAGCATGATGGACACTGAAGCTTTCTTT.

CDR3 sequence: CASSLGTAGLQPQHF. The CDR3 region has the DNA TGTGCCAGCAGCCTAGGCACAGCGGGGCTTCAGCCCCAGCATTTT. The chain employs TRBV7-2 and TRBJ1-5, with a weak D call TRBD1 (5 bases). The germline V gene encodes CDR1 SGHTA and CDR2 FQGNSA. The CDR3 length is 15 residues. V lost 5 bases to trimming and J lost 6 bases, with 17 bases between them.

V and J are TRBV7-9 and TRBJ1-4; D is undetermined. V lost 2 bases, J lost 7 bases, and 17 bases lay in between. Germline V gene lookup returns CDR1 SEHNR and CDR2 FQNEAQ (reference sequence). The CDR3 is made up of 16 amino acids. The CDR3 sequence: CASSLKGGQVPEKLFF. The CDR3 bases are TGTGCCAGCAGCTTAAAAGGAGGGCAGGTACCTGAAAAACTGTTTTTT.